This record covers a single TCR beta chain. The data derive from a study of T-cell memory formation after mild COVID-19. One entry per CDR3 protein, called by TCRdb with MiXCR from the 5' RACE reads. The data contain about 210,000 distinct CDR3 sequences, around 26% of them singletons. V shed 3 bases, J shed 8 bases, and the junction held 9 bases outside the gene matches. This CDR3 has 15 amino acids. CDR1 is KGHSH, CDR2 LQKENI, per germline. This sequence was found in an adult woman who had mild COVID-19 (a few samples of this study predate the infection). Cell type and time point are not known. The gene calls are TRBV18 and TRBJ2-3, with 9 bases matching TRBD2. Sequencing input: PBMCs or a T cell subset sorted from them (not recorded which). The CDR3 bases are TGTGCCAGCTCACCGGCTAGCGGGGAGGTCGGTACGCAGTATTTT. Translated, it gives CASSPASGEVGTQYF. The entire variable domain, with the rest obtained from reference TRBV18 and TRBJ2-3, is as follows: NAGVMQNPRHLVRRRGQEARLRCSPMKGHSHVYWYRQLPEEGLKFMVYLQKENIIDESGMPKERFSAEFPKEGPSILRIQQVVRGDSAAYFCASSPASGEVGTQYFGPGTRLTVL.